This TCR beta chain was found in a study of blood T cell repertoires in COVID-19. Turning to the study itself: Sample material is recorded as cDNA or gDNA derived from T cells, B-cell-depleted T cells, or PBMCs.

From germline, CDR1 is MNHNY and CDR2 SVGAGI (reference sequence). The germline V and J ends were trimmed by 2 bases and 2 bases, with 4 bases remaining between them. The CDR3 is made up of 13 amino acids. This table comes from immunoSEQ multiplex PCR, and its TCRdb copy is limited to in-frame clones, with some not included. This table holds around 140,000 clones, roughly 90% found once. Material: peripheral blood. The sequence was collected from a man between 70 and 80 years old with active COVID-19. This chain joins TRBV6-6 and TRBJ1-3; no clear D. This CDR3 is CASSYQTGNTIYF. For the CDR3, the DNA is TGTGCCAGCAGTTACCAGACTGGAAACACCATATATTTT.